These 11 T cell receptor beta chains originate from one sample sequenced in a study of blood T cell repertoires in COVID-19. TCRdb's copy holds only in-frame clones and misses some; the assay was immunoSEQ multiplex PCR. Counted here are tens of thousands of clones, under 95% occurring once; the ten biggest clones make up more than 8%. Sequencing input: peripheral blood. All receptors derive from a human donor in a cohort sampled during active COVID-19.

This clone was found a few times. The chain carries TRBV11-1 and TRBJ1-2; D is unresolved. V lost 3 bases to trimming and J lost 6 bases, with 14 bases between them. Germline lookup yields CDR1 SGHAT and CDR2 FQDESV (reference sequence). There are 14 residues in the CDR3. In nucleotides, the CDR3 is TGTGCCAGCAGCTTTGTCAGTAGCGGAAATGGCTACACCTTC. It yields the protein CASSFVSSGNGYTF. The full variable domain, its missing parts supplied by reference TRBV11-1 and TRBJ1-2, is EAEVAQSPRYKITEKSQAVAFWCDPISGHATLYWYRQILGQGPELLVQFQDESVVDDSQLPKDRFSAERLKGVDSTLKIQPAELGDSAMYLCASSFVSSGNGYTFGSGTRLTVV.

J is TRBJ2-7 and V is TRBV13, with a tentative D call TRBD1 (6 bases). The CDR3 extends over 16 amino acids. Germline CDR1 and CDR2: PRHDT and FYEKMQ (reference sequence). The germline V and J ends were trimmed by 0 bases and 1 base, with 13 bases remaining between them. The CDR3 DNA reads as TGTGCCAGCAGCTTAGGCCCGGGACACCCTTCCTACGAGCAGTACTTC. This codes for CASSLGPGHPSYEQYF.

This chain links TRBV28 with TRBJ1-1; D gene unclear. The germline V and J ends were trimmed by 4 bases and 2 bases, with 11 bases remaining between them. Per the germline V gene, CDR1 is MDHEN and CDR2 is SYDVKM. The CDR3 spans 14 residues. CDR3 bases: TGTGCCAGCAGTTATAACCGAGCAAACACTGAAGCTTTCTTT. Translating it yields CASSYNRANTEAFF.

This sequence joins TRBV7-6 and TRBJ2-5; 8 bases are a match to TRBD1. Germline assignment: CDR1 SGHVS and CDR2 FNYEAQ. CDR3 size: 15 residues. V was pared by 4 bases and J by 6 bases, with 10 bases of the junction left unmatched. This chain's CDR3 is CASSSFRTGMKTQYF. CDR3 sequence (DNA): TGTGCCAGCAGCTCATTTAGGACAGGGATGAAGACCCAGTACTTC.

The gene calls are TRBV2 and TRBJ2-7, with 8 bases identical to TRBD1. This CDR3 has 17 residues. CDR1 is SNHLY and CDR2 is FYNNEI in the germline V gene. Germline trimming cut 4 bases from V and 4 bases from J; bases unmatched to any gene: 15. The CDR3 bases are TGTGCCAGCAGTGCCCCGACGATTCGGGACAGGCGTTACGAGCAGTACTTC. Protein: CASSAPTIRDRRYEQYF.

This clone was observed a single time. The CDR3 is CASSVATYEIFNYGYTF. In nucleotides, the CDR3 is TGTGCCAGCAGCGTAGCTACGTATGAGATTTTTAACTATGGCTACACCTTC. V is TRBV9 and J is TRBJ1-2; no definite D call. CDR1 and CDR2 from the germline V gene are SGDLS and YYNGEE. Trimming cost V 0 bases and J 1 base, with 16 bases left between them. The CDR3 loop spans 17 amino acids.

This chain uses TRBV2 with TRBJ1-1, with TRBD1 identical over 8 bases. V lost 10 bases and J lost 1; bases outside the gene matches: 14. This CDR3 is built from 16 residues. Germline values: CDR1 SNHLY, CDR2 FYNNEI. The DNA of the CDR3 is TGTGCCAACCTAAAGACAGGGGAAGAGGGGAACACTGAAGCTTTCTTT. It codes for CANLKTGEEGNTEAFF.

The V and J genes are TRBV30 and TRBJ2-7; possible D gene TRBD2, 5 bases. The CDR3 runs to 14 residues. Between the trimmed V and J ends, which lost 3 bases and 7 bases, there was a span of 19 bases. Germline-derived CDR1 and CDR2 are GTSNPN and SVGIG (reference sequence). CDR3 DNA: TGTGCCTGGAGACGTCCGGACTTTCTCCGGGAGCAGTACTTC. It codes for CAWRRPDFLREQYF. Full variable domain (outside the CDR3, taken from reference TRBV30 and TRBJ2-7): SQTIHQWPATLVQPVGSPLSLECTVEGTSNPNLYWYRQAAGRGLQLLFYSVGIGQISSEVPQNLSASRPQDRQFILSSKKLLLSDSGFYLCAWRRPDFLREQYFGPGTRLTVT.

V and J are TRBV15 and TRBJ1-2; 9 positions agree with TRBD1. Germline CDR1 LNHNV, CDR2 YYDKDF (reference sequence). The CDR3 consists of 18 residues. J was trimmed by 8 bases and V by 0 bases; bases with no gene match: 16. The CDR3 sequence: CATSRDKGGQGFTRGYTF. The CDR3 DNA sequence: TGTGCCACCAGCAGAGATAAAGGGGGACAGGGATTTACGAGGGGCTACACCTTC.

The J gene is TRBJ2-7, the V gene TRBV27; 11 bases match TRBD2. CDR1 MNHEY and CDR2 SMNVEV come from the germline V gene (reference sequence). With 6 bases clipped from V and 2 bases from J, the junction kept 12 bases outside the gene matches. CDR3 length: 17 residues. The CDR3 DNA reads TGTGCCAGCAGACGCAGACTAGCGGGGCGACGGACCTACGAGCAGTACTTC. Its protein product is CASRRRLAGRRTYEQYF.

This sequence joins TRBV12-3 or TRBV12-4 and TRBJ1-2, with D uncertain. This CDR3 comprises 13 residues. Trimming took off 1 base at V and 2 bases at J, with 5 bases between the two ends. CDR3 coding DNA: TGTGCCAGCAGTTTAGGAGGGAACTATGGCTACACCTTC. This sequence encodes CASSLGGNYGYTF.